This T cell receptor beta chain was sequenced for a study of cytomegalovirus exposure and HLA in healthy donors. Regarding this clone: Its antigen is undetermined.

General observations from the study: In all likelihood, a cluster of highly shared sequence variants was a sequencing artifact.

Trimming at V came to 4 bases and at J to 10 bases, leaving 8 bases not matched to a gene. Germline V gene sequence: CDR1 MNHNS, CDR2 SASEGT. The CDR3 is 13 residues long. The primer mix had 60 Vbeta and 13 Jbeta primers. Some clones are missing from TCRdb's copy, which holds only in-frame ones; the method was immunoSEQ multiplex PCR. The listing contains 130,000 to 150,000 clones. The sample consisted of PBMCs. This clonotype originated in a man in his forties in good health and CMV-seronegative. The rearrangement links TRBV6-1 to TRBJ1-1, with 8 bases aligning to TRBD1. The CDR3 spells CASSADRAGAAFF. The CDR3 DNA reads as TGTGCCAGCAGTGCGGACAGGGCGGGGGCAGCTTTCTTT.